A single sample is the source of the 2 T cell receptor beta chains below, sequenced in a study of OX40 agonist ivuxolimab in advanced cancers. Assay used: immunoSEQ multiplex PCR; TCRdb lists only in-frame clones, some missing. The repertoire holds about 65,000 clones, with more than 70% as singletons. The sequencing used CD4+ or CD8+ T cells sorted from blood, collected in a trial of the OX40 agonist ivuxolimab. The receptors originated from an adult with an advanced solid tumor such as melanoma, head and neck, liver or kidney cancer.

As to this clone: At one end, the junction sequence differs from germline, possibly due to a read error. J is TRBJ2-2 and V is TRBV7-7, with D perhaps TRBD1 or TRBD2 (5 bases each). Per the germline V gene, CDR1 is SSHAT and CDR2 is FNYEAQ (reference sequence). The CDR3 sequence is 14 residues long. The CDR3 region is CASSPGRATGELFF. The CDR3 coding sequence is TGTGCTAGCAGCCCGGGACGAGCCACCGGGGAGCTGTTTTTT.

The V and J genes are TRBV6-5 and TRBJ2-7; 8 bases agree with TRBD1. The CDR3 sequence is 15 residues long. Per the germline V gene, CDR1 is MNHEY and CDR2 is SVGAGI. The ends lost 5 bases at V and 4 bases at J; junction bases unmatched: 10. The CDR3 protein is CASSPGQGKQYEQYF. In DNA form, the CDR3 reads TGTGCCAGCAGTCCCGGACAGGGAAAGCAGTACGAGCAGTACTTC.